These 27 T cell receptor beta chains share one sample of origin, sequenced in a study of circulating and synovial CD4+ cells in juvenile arthritis. Produced via immunoSEQ multiplex PCR; TCRdb's table is partial and in-frame only. The profile covers about 33,000 clones, with 90% to 95% appearing a single time and under 0.2% taken by the ten largest. The sequencing input was CD4+ T cells from blood. All receptors come from a human donor with juvenile idiopathic arthritis.

The chain links TRBV14 to TRBJ2-7; no clear D gene. This CDR3 comprises 16 residues. V was shortened by 0 bases and J by 3 bases, with 15 bases between the two germline ends. Looked up from germline, CDR1 is SGHDN and CDR2 is FVKESK. CDR3 in amino acids: CASSQDYGIQNYEQYF. The CDR3 nucleotides are TGTGCCAGCAGCCAAGATTATGGCATACAAAACTACGAGCAGTACTTC.

The genes are TRBV27 and TRBJ1-6; D perhaps matches TRBD1 (5 bases). V lost 3 bases, J lost 10 bases, and 16 bases lay in between. Germline values: CDR1 MNHEY, CDR2 SMNVEV (reference sequence). The CDR3 sequence is 15 residues long. The CDR3: CASSFSPGILSPLHF. The CDR3 DNA reads as TGTGCCAGCAGTTTCTCCCCAGGGATTTTGTCACCCCTCCACTTT.

The V call is TRBV9, the J call TRBJ2-7, with 8 bases that match TRBD1. CDR3 length equals 15 residues. The junction had 10 bases not matched to a gene; V was cut back by 2 bases and J by 6 bases. CDR1 is SGDLS, CDR2 YYNGEE, per germline. The CDR3 is CASSVRQGANFEQYF. The CDR3 DNA reads TGTGCCAGCAGCGTCCGGCAGGGGGCAAATTTCGAGCAGTACTTC.

The rearrangement joins TRBV4-1 to TRBJ2-3, with D perhaps TRBD2 (6 bases). V lost 1 base and J lost 3, with 8 bases in between. The CDR3 runs to 14 residues. The germline CDR1 and CDR2 sequences are MGHRA and YSYEKL. The CDR3 loop reads CASSQVRETDTQYF. CDR3 DNA: TGCGCCAGCAGCCAAGTACGGGAGACAGATACGCAGTATTTT.

The J gene is TRBJ2-5, the V gene TRBV5-4, with 9 bases lining up with TRBD1. The CDR3 runs to 15 residues. Unmatched junction bases numbered 6, after V lost 2 bases and J lost 4 bases. CDR1 and CDR2 (germline): SGHNT, YYREEE (reference sequence). CDR3 region: CASSFPGQGRETQYF. CDR3 bases: TGTGCCAGCAGCTTCCCGGGACAGGGTCGAGAGACCCAGTACTTC.

V usage is TRBV2 and J usage is TRBJ2-1; 7 nucleotides line up with TRBD2. The CDR3 is made up of 14 amino acids. Losses at the gene ends were 6 bases for V and 8 bases for J; bases not matched to a gene: 10. Germline CDR1 and CDR2: SNHLY and FYNNEI. Here the CDR3 DNA reads TGTGCCAGCAGCGATGGTATGGGGGGGTATGAGCAGTTCTTC. It translates to CASSDGMGGYEQFF.

The chain employs TRBV5-4 and TRBJ2-5; TRBD1 matches at 10 bases. V dropped 4 bases and J dropped 14; count of bases not matched to a gene: 8. The germline V gene has CDR1 SGHNT and CDR2 YYREEE (reference sequence). CDR3 length: 12 residues. The CDR3 sequence is CASSRGQGEVYF. CDR3 coding DNA: TGTGCCAGCAGCCGTGGACAGGGGGAAGTATACTTC.

With regard to this clone: Compared with germline, one end of the junction differs, possibly owing to a read error. The J gene is TRBJ2-7, the V gene TRBV11-2; no reliable D call. CDR3 length: 12 amino acids. Germline V gives CDR1 SGHAT, CDR2 FQNNGV. The CDR3 protein is CASSPSFPLIYF. The DNA of the CDR3 is TGTGCCAGCAGCCCCTCCTTCCCCCTGATCTATTTC.

CDR3 sequence reads: CASSLDAGYNSPLHF. The CDR3 nucleotides are TGTGCCAGCAGCTTAGATGCAGGTTATAATTCACCCCTCCACTTT. The rearrangement links TRBV7-2 to TRBJ1-6; D is unresolved. Germline V gene data show CDR1 as SGHTA and CDR2 as FQGNSA. V lost 1 base, J lost 4 bases, and 8 bases lay in between. This CDR3 is 15 amino acids long.

The chain carries TRBV7-2 and TRBJ1-1; D gene ambiguous. V lost 1 base to trimming and J lost 4 bases, with 7 bases between them. The CDR3 runs to 13 residues. Per germline, CDR1 SGHTA and CDR2 FQGNSA. CDR3 in DNA: TGTGCCAGCAGCTTAGAAGCAGGCACTGAAGCTTTCTTT. The encoded protein is CASSLEAGTEAFF.

This clone appeared a single time. The chain combines TRBV18 with TRBJ2-3; 7 positions match TRBD2. Germline trimming cut 3 bases from V and 0 bases from J; bases unmatched to any gene: 6. Germline V gives CDR1 KGHSH, CDR2 LQKENI. This CDR3 spans 16 amino acids. The DNA for the CDR3 is TGTGCCAGCTCACCGGTAGCGGGTACTAGCACAGATACGCAGTATTTT. Encoded protein: CASSPVAGTSTDTQYF.

The V and J genes are TRBV19 and TRBJ2-1; 11 bases align to TRBD2. V dropped 4 bases and J dropped 1; count of bases not matched to a gene: 3. This CDR3 comprises 16 residues. Germline V lookup: CDR1 LNHDA, CDR2 SQIVND (reference sequence). The CDR3 DNA reads as TGTGCCAGTAGTACCCTAGCGGGGGGATCCTACAATGAGCAGTTCTTC. Its protein is CASSTLAGGSYNEQFF.

V and J are TRBV27 and TRBJ1-5; 11 bases are a match to TRBD1. The CDR3 consists of 15 residues. Germline CDR1 and CDR2: MNHEY and SMNVEV (reference sequence). V shed 8 bases and J 1 base; nucleotides not matched to a gene: 4. CDR3 residues: CASGQGAGSNQPQHF. As DNA, the CDR3 is TGTGCCAGCGGACAGGGGGCCGGGAGCAATCAGCCCCAGCATTTT.

The J gene is TRBJ2-5, the V gene TRBV15, with D possibly TRBD1 on 5 matching bases. There are 13 residues in the CDR3. Between the trimmed V and J ends, which lost 0 bases and 13 bases, there was a span of 15 bases. CDR1 and CDR2 (germline): LNHNV, YYDKDF (reference sequence). The CDR3 DNA reads as TGTGCCACCAGCAGAGATCAGGGAATGAAGACGTACTTC. Translated, it gives CATSRDQGMKTYF.

CDR3 amino acids: CATRIGRGPATDTQYF. CDR3 coding DNA: TGTGCCACCAGAATTGGGCGGGGTCCAGCAACAGATACGCAGTATTTT. The V call is TRBV15, the J call TRBJ2-3, with D possibly TRBD2 on 6 matching bases. The V gene's germline CDR1 is LNHNV and CDR2 YYDKDF (reference sequence). The CDR3 runs 16 residues. Trimming stripped 6 bases from V and 3 bases from J, with 19 bases between.

This chain links TRBV7-2 with TRBJ2-1; a possible D gene is TRBD2 (6 bases). Germline loops: CDR1 SGHTA, CDR2 FQGNSA. The CDR3 loop spans 15 amino acids. Trimming shortened V by 1 base and J by 4 bases, and 11 bases separated the two germline ends. CDR3 bases: TGTGCCAGCAGCTTAGGTCGCGGGAAATACAATGAGCAGTTCTTC. This sequence encodes CASSLGRGKYNEQFF. Looking up the rest from reference TRBV7-2 and TRBJ2-1 gives the full variable domain: GAGVSQSPSNKVTEKGKDVELRCDPISGHTALYWYRQSLGQGLEFLIYFQGNSAPDKSGLPSDRFSAERTGGSVSTLTIQRTQQEDSAVYLCASSLGRGKYNEQFFGPGTRLTVL.

The rearrangement uses TRBV5-1 and TRBJ2-3, with unresolved D. Germline V CDR1 and CDR2: SGHRS, YFSETQ. Trimming shortened V by 2 bases and J by 6 bases, and 4 bases separated the two germline ends. This CDR3 spans 11 amino acids. The CDR3 region is CASSFMDTQYF. The CDR3 nucleotides read TGCGCCAGCAGCTTTATGGATACGCAGTATTTT.

The chain has TRBV4-3 and TRBJ2-7; weak D call: TRBD1 (6 bases). The V end was cut by 4 bases, the J end by 2 bases, with 15 bases between. The CDR3 contains 15 residues. Germline V gene sequence: CDR1 LGHNA, CDR2 YSLEER. Written as DNA, the CDR3 is TGCGCCAGCAGCCTATATGGGGGCCTCCCCTACGAGCAGTACTTC. This codes for CASSLYGGLPYEQYF.

V is TRBV18 and J is TRBJ1-2; possible D gene TRBD1, 6 bases. V was shortened by 5 bases and J by 8 bases, with 15 bases between the two germline ends. This CDR3 comprises 13 residues. Germline V CDR1 and CDR2: KGHSH, LQKENI. CDR3 DNA: TGTGCCAGCTCAGGACAGACCCCGGGCGGCTACACCTTC. The encoded protein is CASSGQTPGGYTF. The full variable domain, its missing parts supplied by reference TRBV18 and TRBJ1-2, is NAGVMQNPRHLVRRRGQEARLRCSPMKGHSHVYWYRQLPEEGLKFMVYLQKENIIDESGMPKERFSAEFPKEGPSILRIQQVVRGDSAAYFCASSGQTPGGYTFGSGTRLTVV.

The V gene is TRBV30, the J gene TRBJ1-3; unclear D gene. V shed 4 bases and J shed 0 bases, with 10 bases lying between them. Germline V CDR1 and CDR2: GTSNPN, SVGIG (reference sequence). This CDR3 has 14 residues. Here the CDR3 DNA reads TGTGCCTGGACCCAACGGGGCTCTGGAAACACCATATATTTT. This codes for CAWTQRGSGNTIYF. The full variable domain, its missing parts supplied by reference TRBV30 and TRBJ1-3, is SQTIHQWPATLVQPVGSPLSLECTVEGTSNPNLYWYRQAAGRGLQLLFYSVGIGQISSEVPQNLSASRPQDRQFILSSKKLLLSDSGFYLCAWTQRGSGNTIYFGEGSWLTVV.

The chain uses TRBV7-2 and TRBJ1-2; TRBD1 is a possible D gene (6 bases). Trimming left V 2 bases short and J 6 bases short, with 10 bases between. Germline CDR1 is SGHTA and CDR2 is FQGNSA. The CDR3 runs 13 residues. The CDR3 DNA is TGTGCCAGCAGCTTAACAGGGTACGATGGCTACACCTTC. As protein: CASSLTGYDGYTF.

This rearrangement joins TRBV28 to TRBJ1-1; 7 bases are a match to TRBD1. This CDR3 contains 15 residues. The ends lost 2 bases at V and 1 base at J; junction bases unmatched: 4. Germline CDR1 and CDR2: MDHEN and SYDVKM. The CDR3 sequence: CASSLGDRPNTEAFF. The CDR3 nucleotides read TGTGCCAGCAGTTTAGGGGACAGACCGAACACTGAAGCTTTCTTT. Together with reference TRBV28 and TRBJ1-1, the CDR3 gives the full variable domain: DVKVTQSSRYLVKRTGEKVFLECVQDMDHENMFWYRQDPGLGLRLIYFSYDVKMKEKGDIPEGYSVSREKKERFSLILESASTNQTSMYLCASSLGDRPNTEAFFGQGTRLTVV.

The chain recombines TRBV7-2 with TRBJ2-6; 11 bases agree with TRBD2. Germline-derived CDR1 and CDR2 are SGHTA and FQGNSA. The CDR3 covers 18 residues. After removal of 3 bases from V and 0 bases from J, the junction contained 4 bases not matched to a gene. Written as DNA, the CDR3 is TGTGCCAGCAGCTTGACTAGCGGGGAGAGCTCTGGGGCCAACGTCCTGACTTTC. Its protein is CASSLTSGESSGANVLTF.

The chain has TRBV5-8 and TRBJ1-5; D not certain. CDR1 is SGHTS, CDR2 YDEGEE, per germline. The CDR3 contains 19 residues. V lost 4 bases and J lost 3, with 26 bases in between. CDR3: CASSLWGFVGEGSNQPQHF. In nucleotides, the CDR3 is TGTGCCAGCAGCCTATGGGGTTTTGTCGGGGAGGGCTCCAATCAGCCCCAGCATTTT.

The chain joins TRBV18 to TRBJ1-3, with TRBD1 matching 8 bases. Losses at the gene ends were 3 bases for V and 0 bases for J; bases not matched to a gene: 1. The CDR3 runs to 15 residues. Germline values: CDR1 KGHSH, CDR2 LQKENI. Here the CDR3 reads CASSPQGASGNTIYF. CDR3 coding DNA: TGTGCCAGCTCACCGCAGGGGGCCTCTGGAAACACCATATATTTT.

The chain is built from TRBV4-2 and TRBJ1-2; maybe TRBD1 (5 bases). Germline V gene lookup returns CDR1 LGHNA and CDR2 YNFKEQ. The CDR3 spans 15 residues. V shed 0 bases and J shed 7 bases, with 15 bases lying between them. In DNA form, the CDR3 reads TGTGCCAGCAGCCAAGATTTGGGGGGAGCATTTGGCTACACCTTC. As protein: CASSQDLGGAFGYTF.

This rearrangement joins TRBV9 to TRBJ2-1; TRBD2 agrees at 8 bases. With 4 bases clipped from V and 6 bases from J, the junction kept 9 bases outside the gene matches. Germline V CDR1 and CDR2: SGDLS, YYNGEE. The CDR3 sequence is 15 residues long. CDR3 nucleotide sequence: TGTGCCAGCAGCATCAGCGGGAGCCTACTCAATGAGCAGTTCTTC. Translation: CASSISGSLLNEQFF.